A single sample gave rise to the 32 T cell receptor beta chains below, sequenced in a study of shared clonotypes between healthy human individuals. TCRdb's copy holds only in-frame clones and misses some; the assay was immunoSEQ multiplex PCR. This table has some 1 million clones, about three quarters appearing once. The sequenced sample was memory CD4+ T cells sorted from blood. Subset in this sample: CD45RA-negative fraction. The receptor source for this set is a man in his late teens or twenties in good health.

For this clone: The same CDR3 arises from other DNA sequences in this sample as well. V gene TRBV7-2 combines with J gene TRBJ1-1; D ambiguous. Trimming removed 2 bases from V and 1 base from J, with 5 bases in between. The CDR3 contains 13 residues. Germline-derived CDR1 and CDR2 are SGHTA and FQGNSA. CDR3 nucleotide sequence: TGTGCCAGCAGCTTACGTCGGAACACTGAAGCTTTCTTT. It codes for CASSLRRNTEAFF.

In this sample, this clone turned up a few times. The same CDR3 is also encoded by other DNA sequences in this sample. The chain uses TRBV28 and TRBJ1-3; perhaps TRBD1 as D (5 bases). The length of the CDR3 is 14 residues. Trimming shortened V by 2 bases and J by 4 bases, and 9 bases separated the two germline ends. The germline V gene encodes CDR1 MDHEN and CDR2 SYDVKM. The CDR3 DNA reads TGTGCCAGCAGTTTAGGAGGGGAAGGAAACACCATATATTTT. Its protein product is CASSLGGEGNTIYF.

This rearrangement joins TRBV7-6 to TRBJ2-3; 15 bases are a match to TRBD2. The CDR3 totals 19 residues. Germline assignment: CDR1 SGHVS and CDR2 FNYEAQ. V was clipped by 5 bases and J by 1 base; unmatched bases: 10. DNA of the CDR3: TGTGCCAGCAGCCCCCGGACTAGCGGGGGGGCGAGCGGCACAGATACGCAGTATTTT. Amino acids: CASSPRTSGGASGTDTQYF. The full variable domain, with the rest looked up from reference TRBV7-6 and TRBJ2-3, is GAGVSQSPRYKVTKRGQDVALRCDPISGHVSLYWYRQALGQGPEFLTYFNYEAQQDKSGLPNDRFSAERPEGSISTLTIQRTEQRDSAMYRCASSPRTSGGASGTDTQYFGPGTRLTVL.

Details on this clone: This may be a read error, as it is one base from a much larger clone. Other DNA sequences in the same sample also yield this CDR3. The gene calls are TRBV14 and TRBJ1-2, with D possibly matching TRBD1 (5 bases). This CDR3 has 13 residues. The V gene's germline CDR1 is SGHDN and CDR2 FVKESK. The V end was cut by 1 base, the J end by 2 bases, with 5 bases between. The CDR3 DNA sequence: TGTGCCAGCAGCCAAGGACAGAACTATGGCTACACCTTC. It codes for CASSQGQNYGYTF.

The rearrangement links TRBV10-3 to TRBJ2-2, with 7 bases identical to TRBD1. The germline CDR1 and CDR2 sequences are ENHRY and SYGVKD. The CDR3 loop spans 13 amino acids. V was pared by 8 bases and J by 3 bases, with 3 bases of the junction left unmatched. In DNA form, the CDR3 reads TGTGCCATCGACCAGGGGGACACCGGGGAGCTGTTTTTT. It encodes CAIDQGDTGELFF.

The V and J genes are TRBV7-9 and TRBJ2-2; 7 bases align to TRBD2. This CDR3 region has 15 residues. Per the germline V gene, CDR1 is SEHNR and CDR2 is FQNEAQ (reference sequence). V shed 7 bases and J 1 base; nucleotides not matched to a gene: 6. Here the CDR3 DNA reads TGTGCCAGCATATACCGCGGGGGGAACACCGGGGAGCTGTTTTTT. It is translated as CASIYRGGNTGELFF.

Note on this clone: This specimen includes other DNA sequences encoding the same CDR3. As DNA, the CDR3 is TGCGCCAGCAGTAGCACGGGGGGAGGTCAAGAGACCCAGTACTTC. Its translation is CASSSTGGGQETQYF. This chain uses TRBV5-1 with TRBJ2-5, with TRBD2 matching over 7 bases. The junction had 9 bases not matched to a gene; V was cut back by 5 bases and J by 2 bases. CDR1 is SGHRS, CDR2 YFSETQ, per germline. CDR3 size: 15 residues. The entire variable domain, with the rest obtained from reference TRBV5-1 and TRBJ2-5, is as follows: KAGVTQTPRYLIKTRGQQVTLSCSPISGHRSVSWYQQTPGQGLQFLFEYFSETQRNKGNFPGRFSGRQFSNSRSEMNVSTLELGDSALYLCASSSTGGGQETQYFGPGTRLLVL.

This clone was observed a handful of times. Within the sample, other DNA sequences also encode this same CDR3. The chain couples TRBV19 to TRBJ2-2; 7 bases are shared with TRBD1. V trimming: 5 bases; J trimming: 0 bases; junction bases outside the gene matches: 3. This CDR3 spans 15 amino acids. Germline loops: CDR1 LNHDA, CDR2 SQIVND (reference sequence). This CDR3 reads CASSQGTANTGELFF. The CDR3 DNA sequence: TGTGCCAGTAGTCAGGGGACAGCGAACACCGGGGAGCTGTTTTTT.

The V call is TRBV20-1, the J call TRBJ2-3; either TRBD1 or TRBD2 may supply D (5 bases each). V was clipped by 1 base and J by 7 bases, with 6 bases between them. The CDR3 consists of 11 residues. Germline values: CDR1 DFQATT, CDR2 SNEGSKA (reference sequence). CDR3 sequence (DNA): TGCAGTGCTAGAGGGGGGAATACGCAGTATTTT. Protein sequence: CSARGGNTQYF.

This clone was picked up a small number of times. The chain employs TRBV7-8 and TRBJ1-1; possibly TRBD1 for D (5 bases). V was trimmed by 6 bases and J by 1 base, leaving 12 bases between them. Germline loops: CDR1 SGHVS, CDR2 FQNEAQ. CDR3 size: 14 residues. The DNA for the CDR3 is TGTGCCAGCAGTTTTTCTACAGGGAACACTGAAGCTTTCTTT. Its translation: CASSFSTGNTEAFF.

V usage is TRBV5-1 and J usage is TRBJ2-3, with D uncertain. In germline, CDR1 is SGHRS, CDR2 YFSETQ. CDR3 length: 14 amino acids. V was pared by 0 bases and J by 1 base, with 6 bases between. CDR3 DNA sequence: TGCGCCAGCAGCTTGGCCGACGGCACAGATACGCAGTATTTT. Encoded protein: CASSLADGTDTQYF.

The chain recombines TRBV2 with TRBJ2-6; D is undetermined. Trimming cost V 6 bases and J 0 bases, with 3 bases left between them. Germline V gene sequence: CDR1 SNHLY, CDR2 FYNNEI. The CDR3 runs to 13 residues. CDR3 nucleotide sequence: TGTGCCAGCAGGAGCTCTGGGGCCAACGTCCTGACTTTC. Protein: CASRSSGANVLTF.

J is TRBJ1-2 and V is TRBV7-2; 9 bases are a match to TRBD1. Germline V lookup: CDR1 SGHTA, CDR2 FQGNSA. The CDR3 has 15 amino acids. The trim removed 4 bases at V and 5 bases at J, leaving 8 bases unmatched. The CDR3 DNA sequence: TGTGCCAGCAGCTGGGGACAGGGTGTAGGGTATGGCTACACCTTC. This encodes CASSWGQGVGYGYTF.

The V and J genes are TRBV5-1 and TRBJ2-3; possibly TRBD2 for D (6 bases). V lost 4 bases, J lost 6 bases, and 21 bases lay in between. The germline gives CDR1 SGHRS, CDR2 YFSETQ. The CDR3 spans 16 residues. CDR3 DNA sequence: TGCGCCAGCAGCCGATCAGGGTCGGGAGTAGAGGATACGCAGTATTTT. Translation gives CASSRSGSGVEDTQYF.

The chain carries TRBV30 and TRBJ2-5; 11 bases line up with TRBD2. CDR1 and CDR2 from the germline V gene are GTSNPN and SVGIG (reference sequence). The CDR3 loop spans 16 amino acids. V trimming: 3 bases; J trimming: 2 bases; junction bases outside the gene matches: 8. In DNA, the CDR3 is TGTGCCTGGAGCGCCGGGACTAGCGGAAATCAAGAGACCCAGTACTTC. The encoded protein is CAWSAGTSGNQETQYF.

The V call is TRBV21-1, the J call TRBJ1-1. TRBV21-1 is described as a pseudogene. The CDR3 extends over 16 amino acids. CDR3 region: CASSTVPRGPFTEAFF. The CDR3 DNA follows: TGTGCCAGCAGCACGGTTCCTCGGGGCCCCTTCACTGAAGCTTTCTTT.

The CDR3 sequence: CASSLARGLNYGYTF. Here the CDR3 DNA reads TGTGCCAGCAGCTTAGCGAGGGGCCTTAACTATGGCTACACCTTC. The rearrangement uses TRBV7-2 and TRBJ1-2; D may be TRBD1 (5 bases). CDR1 is SGHTA, CDR2 FQGNSA, per germline. V lost 0 bases and J lost 1, with 9 bases in between. The CDR3 spans 15 residues. Based on the CDR3 plus reference TRBV7-2 and TRBJ1-2, the full variable domain is GAGVSQSPSNKVTEKGKDVELRCDPISGHTALYWYRQSLGQGLEFLIYFQGNSAPDKSGLPSDRFSAERTGGSVSTLTIQRTQQEDSAVYLCASSLARGLNYGYTFGSGTRLTVV.

This chain connects TRBV5-1 to TRBJ1-4; TRBD1 agrees at 7 bases. This CDR3 has 16 residues. In germline, CDR1 is SGHRS, CDR2 YFSETQ. Trimming cost V 4 bases and J 3 bases; bases outside gene matches: 9. The CDR3 DNA is TGCGCCAGCAGCCCCGGGACAGCAGCTTCTAATGAAAAACTGTTTTTT. Translation gives CASSPGTAASNEKLFF.

This clone turned up a few times. The rearrangement links TRBV4-1 to TRBJ1-1; D is uncertain. V lost 4 bases, J lost 0 bases, and 9 bases lay in between. Germline values: CDR1 MGHRA, CDR2 YSYEKL. The CDR3 is 14 amino acids. This CDR3 reads CASSREEMNTEAFF. The CDR3 DNA reads TGCGCCAGCAGCCGAGAGGAGATGAACACTGAAGCTTTCTTT.

The rearrangement links TRBV29-1 to TRBJ1-4; D remains ambiguous. The CDR3 runs to 13 residues. V was cut by 1 base and J by 8 bases, with 11 bases left in between. Germline values: CDR1 SQVTM, CDR2 ANQGSEA. DNA for the CDR3: TGCAGCGTTGAAGCCTTAGGAGAGGAAAAACTGTTTTTT. Translation gives CSVEALGEEKLFF.

The rearrangement joins TRBV5-6 to TRBJ2-7; tentative D call: TRBD2 (5 bases). The CDR3 contains 18 residues. Germline CDR1 reads SGHDT; CDR2 reads YYEEEE. V dropped 4 bases and J dropped 0 bases, with 23 bases sitting between them. The CDR3 reads CASSGRGWVGVDSYEQYF. CDR3 DNA sequence: TGTGCCAGCAGCGGACGTGGATGGGTCGGGGTCGACTCCTACGAGCAGTACTTC.

This rearrangement joins TRBV6-5 to TRBJ2-5, with 7 bases that match TRBD2. The V segment lost 5 bases and the J segment 4 bases; nucleotides outside the gene matches: 10. This CDR3 contains 15 residues. Germline V gene data show CDR1 as MNHEY and CDR2 as SVGAGI. DNA of the CDR3: TGTGCCAGCAGTCCCCCGACGCGGGGGAGAGAGACCCAGTACTTC. Translated: CASSPPTRGRETQYF.

This clone showed up just once. One base separates it from a far larger clone, so it is likely a read error. The chain links TRBV5-4 to TRBJ2-7, with 10 positions matching TRBD2. This CDR3 has 16 amino acids. The germline gives CDR1 SGHNT, CDR2 YYREEE (reference sequence). DNA of the CDR3: TGTGCCAGCAGCTTGGGGTGGTCTAGCGGGAGCTACGTGCAGTACTTC. Protein sequence: CASSLGWSSGSYVQYF.

The chain carries TRBV11-2 and TRBJ2-3; 7 bases are shared with TRBD2. The CDR3 loop spans 15 amino acids. After removal of 5 bases from V and 3 bases from J, the junction contained 8 bases not matched to a gene. Germline V CDR1 and CDR2: SGHAT, FQNNGV. The DNA for the CDR3 is TGTGCCAGCAGCCCTGCGGGGGTGAGGACAGATACGCAGTATTTT. Translated: CASSPAGVRTDTQYF. Complete variable domain (other parts from reference TRBV11-2 and TRBJ2-3): EAGVAQSPRYKIIEKRQSVAFWCNPISGHATLYWYQQILGQGPKLLIQFQNNGVVDDSQLPKDRFSAERLKGVDSTLKIQPAKLEDSAVYLCASSPAGVRTDTQYFGPGTRLTVL.

The genes are TRBV6-4 and TRBJ2-3; D remains unclear. The CDR3 runs to 13 residues. Germline loops: CDR1 MRHNA, CDR2 SNTAGT. V lost 1 base and J 6 bases, leaving 8 bases between the germline ends. The CDR3 reads CASSDFSADTQYF. CDR3 nucleotide sequence: TGTGCCAGCAGTGACTTTTCGGCTGATACGCAGTATTTT.

This clone was counted at least ten times. The V call is TRBV7-8, the J call TRBJ2-3, with 13 bases aligning to TRBD2. V lost 0 bases, J lost 3 bases, and 9 bases stayed unmatched. The CDR3 has 19 residues. The germline V gene has CDR1 SGHVS and CDR2 FQNEAQ. CDR3 protein: CASSLARGLAGVPTDTQYF. The CDR3 bases are TGTGCCAGCAGCTTAGCGCGAGGACTAGCGGGAGTTCCGACAGATACGCAGTATTTT.

Comments on this clone: One end of the junction varies from germline; a read error may be responsible. The same CDR3 is also encoded by other DNA sequences in this sample. The chain carries TRBV14 and TRBJ1-2; 8 bases map to TRBD1. The CDR3 contains 12 residues. Germline V lookup: CDR1 SGHDN, CDR2 FVKESK. In nucleotides, the CDR3 is TGTGCCAGCAGCCATTCCGGGACAGGAAAGGCCTTC. This encodes CASSHSGTGKAF.

This clone was seen repeatedly, ten times or more. Distinct nucleotide sequences in the sample also encode this CDR3. J is TRBJ1-5 and V is TRBV30, with a weak D call TRBD1 (5 bases). Trimming removed 0 bases from V and 2 bases from J, with 5 bases in between. The length of the CDR3 is 13 residues. Germline CDR1 reads GTSNPN; CDR2 reads SVGIG (reference sequence). The CDR3 sequence: CAWSVQGNQPQHF. The DNA for the CDR3 is TGTGCCTGGAGTGTACAGGGCAATCAGCCCCAGCATTTT.

Turning to this clone: The sample carries other DNA sequences with the same CDR3. This chain connects TRBV10-3 to TRBJ1-5; D is uncertain. Germline assignment: CDR1 ENHRY and CDR2 SYGVKD. V was trimmed by 2 bases and J by 6 bases, leaving 5 bases between them. This CDR3 is 12 amino acids long. CDR3 in amino acids: CAISEPSQPQHF. CDR3 in DNA: TGTGCCATCAGTGAGCCTTCTCAGCCCCAGCATTTT.

Details on this clone: The sample has other DNA sequences that encode this CDR3 too. This rearrangement joins TRBV7-2 to TRBJ1-2; a possible D gene is TRBD1 (6 bases). CDR1 and CDR2 (germline): SGHTA, FQGNSA. The CDR3 has 13 amino acids. V was pared by 5 bases and J by 4 bases, with 11 bases between. The CDR3 bases are TGTGCCAGCAGCCCTGGACAGACCTATGGCTACACCTTC. Its translation is CASSPGQTYGYTF.

The chain couples TRBV18 to TRBJ2-1, with 8 nucleotides matching TRBD1. There are 15 residues in the CDR3. In germline, CDR1 is KGHSH, CDR2 LQKENI. The V and J ends lost 5 bases and 0 bases, in that order; junction bases with no gene match: 3. CDR3 amino acids: CASSSTGVSYNEQFF. In DNA form, the CDR3 reads TGTGCCAGCTCATCGACAGGGGTCTCCTACAATGAGCAGTTCTTC.

The rearrangement uses TRBV6-1 and TRBJ2-1; 8 nucleotides match TRBD1. The CDR3 has 11 residues. V was clipped by 7 bases and J by 9 bases; unmatched bases: 2. Germline loops: CDR1 MNHNS, CDR2 SASEGT. The CDR3 spells CASITGGEQFF. The CDR3 region has the DNA TGTGCCAGCATTACAGGGGGTGAGCAGTTCTTC.